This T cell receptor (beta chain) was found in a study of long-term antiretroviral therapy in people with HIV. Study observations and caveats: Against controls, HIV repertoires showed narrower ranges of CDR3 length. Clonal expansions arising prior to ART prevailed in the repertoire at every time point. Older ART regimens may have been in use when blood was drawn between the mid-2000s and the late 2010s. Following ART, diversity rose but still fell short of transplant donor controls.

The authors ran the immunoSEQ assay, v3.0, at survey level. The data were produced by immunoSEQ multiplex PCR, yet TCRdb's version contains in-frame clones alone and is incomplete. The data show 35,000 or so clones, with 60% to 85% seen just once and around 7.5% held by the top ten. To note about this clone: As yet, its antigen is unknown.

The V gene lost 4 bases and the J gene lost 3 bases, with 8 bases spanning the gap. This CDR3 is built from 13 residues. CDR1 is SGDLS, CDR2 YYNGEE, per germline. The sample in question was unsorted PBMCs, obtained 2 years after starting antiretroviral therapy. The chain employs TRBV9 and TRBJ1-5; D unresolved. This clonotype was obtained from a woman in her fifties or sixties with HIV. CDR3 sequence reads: CASSPTPNQPQHF. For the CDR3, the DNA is TGTGCCAGCAGCCCTACCCCCAATCAGCCCCAGCATTTT.